These 25 T cell receptor beta chains were sequenced from one sample in a study of blood T cell repertoires in COVID-19. Libraries were prepared by immunoSEQ multiplex PCR; TCRdb keeps only in-frame clonotypes and omits some of them. The table shows approximately 150,000 clones, with approximately 86% occurring only once. Material for sequencing was peripheral blood. The receptors originated from a woman aged 80 or over with COVID-19, enrolled during active disease.

The chain combines TRBV5-1 with TRBJ1-1, with D possibly matching TRBD1 (6 bases). This CDR3 comprises 13 residues. V dropped 6 bases and J dropped 6 bases, with 15 bases sitting between them. Germline loops: CDR1 SGHRS, CDR2 YFSETQ. The CDR3 protein is CASTGQLGAEAFF. The DNA for the CDR3 is TGCGCCAGCACTGGACAGTTGGGGGCTGAAGCTTTCTTT.

The chain links TRBV5-1 to TRBJ2-3; 7 bases map to TRBD2. Looked up from germline, CDR1 is SGHRS and CDR2 is YFSETQ. The CDR3 length is 14 residues. V shed 2 bases, J shed 2 bases, and the junction held 2 bases outside the gene matches. The CDR3 nucleotides are TGCGCCAGCAGCTTAGCGGGGACCACAGATACGCAGTATTTT. It translates to CASSLAGTTDTQYF.

V usage is TRBV11-1 and J usage is TRBJ2-2; TRBD1 matches 8 bases. From germline, CDR1 is SGHAT and CDR2 FQDESV (reference sequence). Trimming removed 5 bases from V and 5 bases from J; junction bases left unmatched: 4. The CDR3 covers 14 residues. CDR3 residues: CASSIRTGTGELFF. CDR3 nucleotide sequence: TGTGCCAGCAGCATCAGGACAGGGACCGGGGAGCTGTTTTTT.

The chain combines TRBV5-1 with TRBJ1-2, with 9 positions matching TRBD1. After removal of 3 bases from V and 3 bases from J, the junction contained 3 bases not matched to a gene. Germline V gives CDR1 SGHRS, CDR2 YFSETQ. The CDR3 is made up of 14 amino acids. The DNA of the CDR3 is TGCGCCAGCAGCTCGACAGGGGGAGACTATGGCTACACCTTC. It encodes CASSSTGGDYGYTF.

The V and J genes are TRBV5-6 and TRBJ2-7; 10 nucleotides line up with TRBD2. V was pared by 0 bases and J by 4 bases, with 7 bases of the junction left unmatched. The germline gives CDR1 SGHDT, CDR2 YYEEEE. This CDR3 spans 16 amino acids. The CDR3 protein is CASSLVASGGLYEQYF. For the CDR3, the DNA is TGTGCCAGCAGCTTGGTGGCTAGCGGGGGTCTATACGAGCAGTACTTC.

This chain links TRBV19 with TRBJ1-5, with 10 bases fitting TRBD1. CDR1 is LNHDA, CDR2 SQIVND, per germline (reference sequence). With V trimmed by 5 bases and J by 3 bases, 10 bases remained unmatched. The CDR3 length is 17 residues. DNA for the CDR3: TGTGCCAGTAGTCCCCCCCGGGACAGGGGATTCAATCAGCCCCAGCATTTT. Its protein product is CASSPPRDRGFNQPQHF.

This sequence joins TRBV7-3 and TRBJ2-1; 7 positions agree with TRBD2. CDR3 length: 14 residues. Germline V gives CDR1 SGHTA, CDR2 FQGTGA. V shed 2 bases and J 5 bases; nucleotides not matched to a gene: 3. The CDR3 DNA follows: TGTGCCAGCAGCTTAGCGGGAGCCAACAATGAGCAGTTCTTC. Protein: CASSLAGANNEQFF.

This chain joins TRBV15 and TRBJ2-5; D is possibly TRBD1 (5 bases). V dropped 6 bases and J dropped 1 base, with 9 bases sitting between them. Germline values: CDR1 LNHNV, CDR2 YYDKDF (reference sequence). The CDR3 length is 13 residues. CDR3 region: CATSLGVQETQYF. Written as DNA, the CDR3 is TGTGCCACCAGTCTAGGGGTCCAAGAGACCCAGTACTTC.

The V and J genes are TRBV23-1 and TRBJ1-5; 7 positions agree with TRBD1. TRBV23-1 is an ORF for which the function is uncertain. This CDR3 is built from 13 residues. V lost 8 bases and J lost 3; bases outside the gene matches: 4. Written as DNA, the CDR3 is TGCGCCAGCCACGACAGGGTCAATCAGCCCCAGCATTTT. It is translated as CASHDRVNQPQHF.

The rearrangement joins TRBV6-7 to TRBJ1-2, with D possibly TRBD1 on 5 matching bases. TRBV6-7 is known as an ORF, though its function is uncertain. Trimming pared 6 bases from V and 7 bases from J, leaving 15 bases between. CDR3 length equals 13 residues. The CDR3 DNA reads as TGTGCCAGCAGGGTGGGAGGGGTAGGTGGCTACACCTTC. It is translated as CASRVGGVGGYTF.

The V gene is TRBV6-5, the J gene TRBJ1-6; possibly TRBD1 for D (6 bases). Germline V CDR1 and CDR2: MNHEY, SVGAGI. With 6 bases removed from V and 7 bases from J, the gap between germline ends came to 16 bases. CDR3 length: 15 amino acids. The CDR3 here is CASRWGGGRNSPLHF. DNA of the CDR3: TGTGCCAGCAGGTGGGGCGGGGGCAGAAATTCACCCCTCCACTTT.

The chain uses TRBV5-4 and TRBJ1-1, with D tentatively TRBD1 (5 bases). The CDR3 runs 16 residues. Looked up from germline, CDR1 is SGHNT and CDR2 is YYREEE (reference sequence). Trimming shortened V by 4 bases and J by 6 bases, and 22 bases separated the two germline ends. CDR3 coding DNA: TGTGCCAGCAGCCAGCCATCCGGGGGGTTAACGTCTGAAGCTTTCTTT. It encodes CASSQPSGGLTSEAFF.

The rearrangement links TRBV19 to TRBJ2-7; 11 nucleotides align to TRBD2. The ends lost 5 bases at V and 9 bases at J; junction bases unmatched: 12. The V gene's germline CDR1 is LNHDA and CDR2 SQIVND (reference sequence). This CDR3 is 15 amino acids long. CDR3 region: CASSSAGTSGTGQYF. DNA of the CDR3: TGTGCCAGTAGTTCAGCCGGGACTAGCGGTACTGGGCAGTACTTC.

This clone was detected once. The V gene is TRBV5-4, the J gene TRBJ2-3; TRBD2 aligns across 7 bases. The CDR3 extends over 18 amino acids. Germline loops: CDR1 SGHNT, CDR2 YYREEE (reference sequence). The ends lost 4 bases at V and 2 bases at J; junction bases unmatched: 16. For the CDR3, the DNA is TGTGCCAGCAGCCTACGGACTATCAGCGGGACGGTCACAGATACGCAGTATTTT. Translating it yields CASSLRTISGTVTDTQYF.

J is TRBJ2-2 and V is TRBV5-4; 8 bases match TRBD2. Unmatched junction bases numbered 5, after V lost 4 bases and J lost 3 bases. This CDR3 comprises 15 residues. Germline CDR1 and CDR2: SGHNT and YYREEE (reference sequence). In nucleotides, the CDR3 is TGTGCCAGCAGCGCCGGGACTAGTGACACCGGGGAGCTGTTTTTT. It codes for CASSAGTSDTGELFF.

The genes are TRBV14 and TRBJ2-1; D is ambiguous. The germline CDR1 and CDR2 sequences are SGHDN and FVKESK. CDR3 length: 15 residues. V lost 4 bases and J 5 bases, leaving 15 bases between the germline ends. For the CDR3, the DNA is TGTGCCAGCAGCCTGATCGGTCGGGTCGACAATGAGCAGTTCTTC. This gives the protein CASSLIGRVDNEQFF.

The CDR3 bases are TGTGCCAGCAGCTTGACTAGCGGGAGGTCCGGGGAGCTGTTTTTT. It translates to CASSLTSGRSGELFF. The chain joins TRBV5-4 to TRBJ2-2, with TRBD2 matching over 12 bases. Germline assignment: CDR1 SGHNT and CDR2 YYREEE (reference sequence). J lost 6 bases, V lost 1 base, and 1 base had no gene match. The CDR3 is 15 residues long.

The chain is built from TRBV3-1 (or the pseudogene TRBV3-2) and TRBJ1-2; TRBD1 aligns across 8 bases. The CDR3 loop spans 14 amino acids. CDR1 and CDR2 from the germline V gene are LGHDT and YNNKEL (reference sequence). Trimming cost V 6 bases and J 6 bases; bases outside gene matches: 9. In DNA form, the CDR3 reads TGTGCCAGCAGATCAGGGGGCGCTCCCCATGGCTACACCTTC. Amino acid sequence: CASRSGGAPHGYTF.

About this clone: Just one base apart from a much larger clone, this may be a read error. The J gene is TRBJ1-1, the V gene TRBV7-9; D gene uncertain. The CDR3 is made up of 11 amino acids. With 5 bases removed from V and 3 bases from J, the gap between germline ends came to 4 bases. The germline V gene encodes CDR1 SEHNR and CDR2 FQNEAQ (reference sequence). This CDR3 reads CASSRDTEAFF. CDR3 coding DNA: TGTGCCAGCAGCCGGGACACTGAAGCTTTCTTT. Together with reference TRBV7-9 and TRBJ1-1, the CDR3 gives the full variable domain: DTGVSQNPRHKITKRGQNVTFRCDPISEHNRLYWYRQTLGQGPEFLTYFQNEAQLEKSRLLSDRFSAERPKGSFSTLEIQRTEQGDSAMYLCASSRDTEAFFGQGTRLTVV.

The V gene is TRBV2, the J gene TRBJ2-1; 12 bases are a match to TRBD2. The CDR3 totals 13 residues. V trimming: 6 bases; J trimming: 15 bases; junction bases outside the gene matches: 9. Germline V gene sequence: CDR1 SNHLY, CDR2 FYNNEI. The CDR3 nucleotides are TGTGCCAGCAGGGAGACTAGCGGGGGACTTGGGTTCTTC. It translates to CASRETSGGLGFF.

The chain recombines TRBV9 with TRBJ2-3; possibly TRBD2 for D (6 bases). CDR1 and CDR2 (germline): SGDLS, YYNGEE. The CDR3 loop spans 15 amino acids. Trimming removed 2 bases from V and 6 bases from J, with 16 bases in between. CDR3 nucleotide sequence: TGTGCCAGCAGCGTTGCCCACCGGGAGACCGATACGCAGTATTTT. Translated, it gives CASSVAHRETDTQYF.

The CDR3 protein is CATSDADSQPQHF. CDR3 DNA sequence: TGTGCCACCAGTGACGCTGACAGTCAGCCCCAGCATTTT. The chain carries TRBV24-1 and TRBJ1-5; tentative D call: TRBD1 (5 bases). This CDR3 is built from 13 residues. The V and J ends lost 4 bases and 6 bases respectively, with 9 bases between them. Germline assignment: CDR1 KGHDR and CDR2 SFDVKD.

A single count supports this clone. The chain couples TRBV9 to TRBJ2-7; 12 bases agree with TRBD1. CDR1 and CDR2 from the germline V gene are SGDLS and YYNGEE. The CDR3 loop spans 17 amino acids. The V and J ends lost 3 bases and 5 bases, in that order; junction bases with no gene match: 12. The DNA of the CDR3 is TGTGCCAGCAGCGCGGGGGACAGGGGGCTTCTCGACGACGAGCAGTACTTC. Protein: CASSAGDRGLLDDEQYF. Full variable domain (remainder filled in from reference TRBV9 and TRBJ2-7): DSGVTQTPKHLITATGQRVTLRCSPRSGDLSVYWYQQSLDQGLQFLIQYYNGEERAKGNILERFSAQQFPDLHSELNLSSLELGDSALYFCASSAGDRGLLDDEQYFGPGTRLTVT.

Only a few counts were recorded for this clone. The rearrangement links TRBV19 to TRBJ1-1, with no clear D. The CDR3 has 13 amino acids. The V gene lost 7 bases and the J gene lost 6 bases, with 15 bases spanning the gap. Germline CDR1 and CDR2: LNHDA and SQIVND (reference sequence). The CDR3: CASTASAEPEAFF. In DNA form, the CDR3 reads TGTGCCAGTACTGCCAGCGCCGAACCTGAAGCTTTCTTT.

Written as DNA, the CDR3 is TGTGCCAGTAGTCCTCGGACAGGAGGGGCCTATGGCTACACCTTC. Its protein is CASSPRTGGAYGYTF. V gene TRBV19 combines with J gene TRBJ1-2; 7 nucleotides line up with TRBD1. Germline CDR1 and CDR2: LNHDA and SQIVND (reference sequence). The CDR3 runs to 15 residues. V shed 5 bases and J 4 bases; nucleotides not matched to a gene: 10.